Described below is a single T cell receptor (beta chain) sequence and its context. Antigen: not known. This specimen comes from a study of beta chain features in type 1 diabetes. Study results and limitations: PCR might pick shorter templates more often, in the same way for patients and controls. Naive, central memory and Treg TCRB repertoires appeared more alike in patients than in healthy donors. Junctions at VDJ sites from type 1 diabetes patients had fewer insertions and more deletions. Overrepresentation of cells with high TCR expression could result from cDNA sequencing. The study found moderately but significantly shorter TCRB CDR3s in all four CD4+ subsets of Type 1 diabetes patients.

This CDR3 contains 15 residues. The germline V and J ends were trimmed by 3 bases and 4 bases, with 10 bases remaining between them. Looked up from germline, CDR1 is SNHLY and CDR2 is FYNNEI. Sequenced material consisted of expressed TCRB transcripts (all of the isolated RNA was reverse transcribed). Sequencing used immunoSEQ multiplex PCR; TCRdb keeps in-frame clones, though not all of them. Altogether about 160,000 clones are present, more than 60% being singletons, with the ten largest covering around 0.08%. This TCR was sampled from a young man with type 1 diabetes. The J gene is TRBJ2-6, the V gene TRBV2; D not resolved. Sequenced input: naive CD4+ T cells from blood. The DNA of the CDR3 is TGTGCCAGCAGTGAGTGGGGAACCGGGGCCAACGTCCTGACTTTC. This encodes CASSEWGTGANVLTF.